A single sample is the source of the 32 T cell receptor beta chains below, sequenced in a study of T cell repertoires in cytomegalovirus infection (dated by TCRdb to the late 2010s). Instrument on record: Illumina HiSeq 1500. The public reads were reprocessed in TCRdb via fastp at Q25 and MiXCR, keeping in-frame beta chains. Rows with a matching CDR3 protein are joined into one entry that keeps the most common DNA and genes. For this sample the table gives about 740,000 distinct CDR3 sequences, of which about 40% were detected only once. Together, the top ten hold under 3.5% of the sample. The material sequenced was PBMCs. These receptors originate from a human donor in good health (CMV status not recorded). Some clones in this sample may be carry-over from other donors' samples.

This clonotype was seen a handful of times. The gene calls are TRBV7-6 and TRBJ1-2; D unclear. The CDR3 is made up of 14 amino acids. The V gene lost 1 base and the J gene lost 7 bases, with 13 bases spanning the gap. Germline assignment: CDR1 SGHVS and CDR2 FNYEAQ. The DNA for the CDR3 is TGTGCCAGCAGCTTAGACAAGGGTCTGGCTGGCTACACCTTC. Protein: CASSLDKGLAGYTF.

The genes are TRBV28 and TRBJ2-1; 7 bases match TRBD2. Per the germline V gene, CDR1 is MDHEN and CDR2 is SYDVKM. The ends lost 6 bases at V and 4 bases at J; junction bases unmatched: 12. The CDR3 is 16 residues long. CDR3 region: CASRGGGIEIYNEQFF. Written as DNA, the CDR3 is TGTGCCAGCAGAGGCGGGGGAATAGAAATTTACAATGAGCAGTTCTTC.

Concerning this clonotype: Without the conserved terminal phenylalanine or tryptophan, this CDR3 likely stems from a read error. The genes are TRBV12-3 or TRBV12-4 and TRBJ1-1, with 8 bases identical to TRBD1. The V and J ends lost 6 bases and 7 bases, in that order; junction bases with no gene match: 10. The CDR3 loop spans 14 amino acids. The CDR3 DNA reads TGTGCCAGCAGATATCCCCCAGGGGGCGGTGAAGCTTTCTTG. Translating it yields CASRYPPGGGEAFL.

The chain has TRBV9 and TRBJ2-7, with TRBD2 matching over 10 bases. The CDR3 loop spans 15 amino acids. Germline V gene lookup returns CDR1 SGDLS and CDR2 YYNGEE. The V segment lost 0 bases and the J segment 0 bases; nucleotides outside the gene matches: 0. This chain's CDR3 is CASSVEREGSYEQYF. As DNA, the CDR3 is TGTGCCAGCAGCGTAGAGCGGGAGGGCTCCTACGAGCAGTACTTC.

In its sample, this clonotype was seen a few times. The genes are TRBV12-3 or TRBV12-4 and TRBJ2-7; D might be TRBD1 (5 bases). V lost 4 bases, J lost 6 bases, and 13 bases lay in between. The CDR3 loop spans 13 amino acids. CDR3 in amino acids: CASSSRSGIEQYF. In DNA form, the CDR3 reads TGTGCCAGCAGTTCAAGGTCAGGGATCGAGCAGTACTTC.

The V gene is TRBV6-2 or TRBV6-3, the J gene TRBJ2-5; possibly TRBD2 for D (5 bases). V gave up 0 bases and J gave up 5 bases, with 13 bases separating them. CDR3 length: 15 residues. Per the germline V gene, CDR1 is MNHEY and CDR2 is SVGEGT. For the CDR3, the DNA is TGTGCCAGCAGTTACTCGGCCGGCGGGCGGGAGACCCAGTACTTC. Its protein product is CASSYSAGGRETQYF.

The count of this clonotype is one. One end of the junction fails to match germline, which may point to a read error. The gene calls are TRBV7-9 and TRBJ2-7; TRBD1 aligns across 9 bases. This CDR3 is built from 14 residues. The germline gives CDR1 SEHNR, CDR2 FQNEAQ (reference sequence). The CDR3 region has the DNA TGTGCCATCAGCTCTCGGACAGGGGCCTACGAGCAGTACTTC. Translation: CAISSRTGAYEQYF.

This clonotype was observed a few times. The rearrangement uses TRBV7-9 and TRBJ2-5; D unclear. The germline V gene has CDR1 SEHNR and CDR2 FQNEAQ (reference sequence). The CDR3 extends over 12 amino acids. Trimming cost V 4 bases and J 4 bases, with 7 bases left between them. The CDR3, as DNA: TGTGCCAGCAGCTGGACGGGAGAGACCCAGTACTTC. Protein sequence: CASSWTGETQYF.

This sequence joins TRBV7-2 and TRBJ1-5; D gene unclear. V gave up 1 base and J gave up 0 bases, with 10 bases separating them. Germline values: CDR1 SGHTA, CDR2 FQGNSA. This CDR3 has 16 residues. The CDR3 region is CASSLGAAYSNQPQHF. The CDR3 region has the DNA TGTGCCAGCAGCTTAGGCGCCGCTTATAGCAATCAGCCCCAGCATTTT.

The V call is TRBV4-2, the J call TRBJ2-3; 10 bases fit TRBD2. Germline values: CDR1 LGHNA, CDR2 YNFKEQ. The CDR3 covers 17 residues. J lost 5 bases, V lost 0 bases, and 8 bases had no gene match. The CDR3 DNA is TGTGCCAGCAGCCAAGATTCGAGCGGGGGGGCCGAAGATACGCAGTATTTT. Translating gives CASSQDSSGGAEDTQYF.

This clonotype has only a few counts. The chain uses TRBV5-1 and TRBJ2-3; possibly TRBD2 for D (7 bases). Trimming removed 8 bases at V and 5 bases at J, with 18 bases between. The CDR3 spans 14 residues. Per the germline V gene, CDR1 is SGHRS and CDR2 is YFSETQ. CDR3 loop: CASTLWGGRDTQYF. The CDR3 nucleotides are TGCGCCAGTACCTTGTGGGGGGGCCGAGATACGCAGTATTTT.

This clonotype has more than one count but fewer than ten. The chain carries TRBV7-2 and TRBJ2-7, with D possibly being TRBD1 (6 bases). The length of the CDR3 is 14 residues. Germline CDR1 is SGHTA and CDR2 is FQGNSA. With 2 bases removed from V and 2 bases from J, the gap between germline ends came to 10 bases. CDR3 in amino acids: CASSLTGKPYEQYF. CDR3 DNA: TGTGCCAGCAGCTTAACAGGGAAACCCTACGAGCAGTACTTC.

The genes are TRBV6-1 and TRBJ1-1; 7 nucleotides align to TRBD1. The junction had 10 bases not matched to a gene; V was cut back by 4 bases and J by 5 bases. In germline, CDR1 is MNHNS, CDR2 SASEGT. CDR3 length equals 15 residues. The CDR3 DNA is TGTGCCAGCAGTGCGCAACAGGGGCTTGGGACTGAAGCTTTCTTT. Its protein product is CASSAQQGLGTEAFF.

The CDR3: CASSLGQGFREKLFF. The CDR3 region has the DNA TGTGCCAGCAGTCTGGGACAGGGATTTCGTGAAAAACTGTTTTTT. The chain uses TRBV28 and TRBJ1-4; the match to TRBD1 covers 9 bases. Germline lookup yields CDR1 MDHEN and CDR2 SYDVKM. V trimming: 5 bases; J trimming: 7 bases; junction bases outside the gene matches: 8. The CDR3 is made up of 15 amino acids.

This clonotype was counted many times. The J gene is TRBJ1-1, the V gene TRBV10-3; weak D call: TRBD1 (5 bases). The CDR3 is made up of 13 amino acids. Per germline, CDR1 ENHRY and CDR2 SYGVKD. The V end lost 3 bases, the J end lost 10 bases, and 15 bases lay between the germline ends. Here the CDR3 DNA reads TGTGCCATCAGTGAAGAGGGCAGGGTCTTAGCTTTCTTT. It codes for CAISEEGRVLAFF.

This clonotype was picked up many times. The rearrangement links TRBV7-2 to TRBJ1-1; no clear D. Germline V gene sequence: CDR1 SGHTA, CDR2 FQGNSA. The CDR3 extends over 14 amino acids. Trimming pared 1 base from V and 4 bases from J, leaving 10 bases between. In DNA form, the CDR3 reads TGTGCCAGCAGCTTAGGGGTTGGGAGCACTGAAGCTTTCTTT. Its translation is CASSLGVGSTEAFF.

Ten or more counts support this clonotype. The rearrangement uses TRBV7-3 and TRBJ2-5; 7 nucleotides align to TRBD1. This CDR3 is built from 16 residues. J was trimmed by 1 base and V by 0 bases; bases with no gene match: 5. Germline lookup yields CDR1 SGHTA and CDR2 FQGTGA. The CDR3 coding sequence is TGTGCCAGCAGCTTAACCGCGAACAGGGGCCAAGAGACCCAGTACTTC. It translates to CASSLTANRGQETQYF.

This clonotype was detected only a few times. The genes are TRBV11-1 and TRBJ2-3; D perhaps matches TRBD1 (5 bases). Germline V gene sequence: CDR1 SGHAT, CDR2 FQDESV (reference sequence). With 6 bases removed from V and 2 bases from J, the gap between germline ends came to 15 bases. The CDR3 has 15 amino acids. Here the CDR3 reads CASRTRAPVTDTQYF. The CDR3 DNA is TGTGCCAGCAGGACCAGGGCACCGGTCACAGATACGCAGTATTTT.

This clonotype showed up just a few times. The rearrangement links TRBV6-5 to TRBJ1-4, with 9 positions matching TRBD1. V lost 4 bases and J lost 5; bases outside the gene matches: 5. The CDR3 runs 15 residues. In germline, CDR1 is MNHEY, CDR2 SVGAGI. CDR3 in amino acids: CASSWSTGGNEKLFF. The DNA of the CDR3 is TGTGCCAGCAGTTGGTCGACAGGGGGAAATGAAAAACTGTTTTTT.

For this clonotype: The missing conserved phenylalanine or tryptophan at the end of this CDR3 makes a read error likely. The gene calls are TRBV7-2 and TRBJ2-6; TRBD2 aligns across 10 bases. The V gene's germline CDR1 is SGHTA and CDR2 FQGNSA. The CDR3 sequence is 17 residues long. Trimming removed 5 bases from V and 0 bases from J; junction bases left unmatched: 4. This CDR3 reads CASSVTSGHSGANVLTL. In nucleotides, the CDR3 is TGTGCCAGCAGCGTGACTAGCGGGCACTCTGGGGCCAACGTCCTGACTTTA.

This clonotype was picked up one time. The genes are TRBV3-1 and TRBJ2-2; possible D gene TRBD1, 5 bases. The V end lost 0 bases, the J end lost 2 bases, and 16 bases lay between the germline ends. This CDR3 comprises 18 residues. In germline, CDR1 is LGHDT, CDR2 YNNKEL (reference sequence). CDR3 bases: TGTGCCAGCAGCCAAGACTACCCCTCGACAGTTAACACCGGGGAGCTGTTTTTT. Its translation: CASSQDYPSTVNTGELFF.

The rearrangement uses TRBV4-1 and TRBJ1-2, with 9 bases lining up with TRBD1. The CDR3 loop spans 15 amino acids. Per the germline V gene, CDR1 is MGHRA and CDR2 is YSYEKL. Trimming removed 0 bases from V and 4 bases from J; junction bases left unmatched: 3. The CDR3: CASSQEQGAIYGYTF. The CDR3 DNA reads TGCGCCAGCAGCCAAGAACAGGGGGCTATCTATGGCTACACCTTC.

This sequence joins TRBV6-1 and TRBJ1-2; D not resolved. This CDR3 has 13 residues. V was trimmed by 4 bases and J by 13 bases, leaving 19 bases between them. The germline V gene has CDR1 MNHNS and CDR2 SASEGT. In nucleotides, the CDR3 is TGTGCCAGCAGTGCAGAGCTTGGCCCTTTCTCCACCTTC. Amino acids: CASSAELGPFSTF.

This chain uses TRBV11-3 with TRBJ2-1, with D unresolved. Germline CDR1 SGHNT, CDR2 YENEEA. There are 15 residues in the CDR3. The V gene lost 1 base and the J gene lost 1 base, with 8 bases spanning the gap. The CDR3 loop is CASSLGRKSYNEQFF. CDR3 in DNA: TGTGCCAGCAGCTTAGGGCGGAAATCCTACAATGAGCAGTTCTTC.

Turning to this clonotype: A read error may account for a junction end that differs from germline. The gene calls are TRBV19 and TRBJ1-1; no firm D call. CDR3 length equals 13 residues. Germline loops: CDR1 LNHDA, CDR2 SQIVND (reference sequence). The CDR3 DNA reads as TGTGACAGTAACATAGAGCGGAACAATGAAGCTTTCTTT. The encoded protein is CDSNIERNNEAFF.

This chain uses TRBV10-3 with TRBJ2-5, with a possible D match to TRBD2 (6 bases). The V gene lost 4 bases and the J gene lost 1 base, with 22 bases spanning the gap. The germline V gene encodes CDR1 ENHRY and CDR2 SYGVKD. The CDR3 has 18 amino acids. The CDR3 reads CAISGDRRGGKPQETQYF. The CDR3, as DNA: TGTGCCATCAGTGGGGACCGGAGGGGCGGAAAGCCCCAAGAGACCCAGTACTTC.

J is TRBJ2-7 and V is TRBV28; 7 nucleotides align to TRBD1. The CDR3 loop spans 15 amino acids. Germline CDR1 is MDHEN and CDR2 is SYDVKM. V shed 1 base, J shed 3 bases, and the junction held 6 bases outside the gene matches. The CDR3 sequence is CASSLSPGQDYEQYF. In DNA, the CDR3 is TGTGCCAGCAGTTTATCCCCAGGACAGGACTACGAGCAGTACTTC.

The chain is built from TRBV24-1 and TRBJ2-1, with D possibly matching TRBD2 (7 bases). Germline V gene sequence: CDR1 KGHDR, CDR2 SFDVKD. V lost 0 bases, J lost 9 bases, and 17 bases lay in between. CDR3 length: 16 residues. For the CDR3, the DNA is TGTGCCACCAGTGATTTGCGGGCGGGGGCGCACGGTGAGCAGTTCTTC. Encoded protein: CATSDLRAGAHGEQFF.

The CDR3 DNA follows: TGTGCCAGCAGTTCTGGGCCCGGGACAGGAACCTACGAGCAGTACTTC. It is translated as CASSSGPGTGTYEQYF. This sequence joins TRBV28 and TRBJ2-7; 8 bases align to TRBD1. Germline V gene sequence: CDR1 MDHEN, CDR2 SYDVKM. The CDR3 is 16 residues long. V trimming: 4 bases; J trimming: 2 bases; junction bases outside the gene matches: 10.

V is TRBV2 and J is TRBJ1-1, with 9 bases lining up with TRBD1. With V trimmed by 4 bases and J by 10 bases, 13 bases remained unmatched. CDR3 length: 15 residues. Germline CDR1 SNHLY, CDR2 FYNNEI. CDR3 DNA sequence: TGTGCCAGCAGTGGGGTGGACAGGGGACCTAAAGGAGCTTTCTTT. Its protein is CASSGVDRGPKGAFF.

The CDR3 loop is CASSQANVALAVNSYNEQFF. The CDR3 bases are TGCGCCAGCAGCCAAGCGAACGTAGCGTTGGCCGTGAACTCCTACAATGAGCAGTTCTTC. The chain employs TRBV4-1 and TRBJ2-1; TRBD2 is a possible D gene (5 bases). CDR1 is MGHRA and CDR2 is YSYEKL in the germline V gene. V dropped 1 base and J dropped 0 bases, with 22 bases sitting between them. This CDR3 has 20 amino acids.

There are a few counts of this clonotype. The chain has TRBV6-1 and TRBJ2-5; 7 positions match TRBD2. Germline assignment: CDR1 MNHNS and CDR2 SASEGT. The V segment lost 0 bases and the J segment 3 bases; nucleotides outside the gene matches: 4. CDR3 length: 15 amino acids. The CDR3 DNA sequence: TGTGCCAGCAGTGAAGCGGGCCTAGCGGAAGAGACCCAGTACTTC. Amino acids: CASSEAGLAEETQYF.